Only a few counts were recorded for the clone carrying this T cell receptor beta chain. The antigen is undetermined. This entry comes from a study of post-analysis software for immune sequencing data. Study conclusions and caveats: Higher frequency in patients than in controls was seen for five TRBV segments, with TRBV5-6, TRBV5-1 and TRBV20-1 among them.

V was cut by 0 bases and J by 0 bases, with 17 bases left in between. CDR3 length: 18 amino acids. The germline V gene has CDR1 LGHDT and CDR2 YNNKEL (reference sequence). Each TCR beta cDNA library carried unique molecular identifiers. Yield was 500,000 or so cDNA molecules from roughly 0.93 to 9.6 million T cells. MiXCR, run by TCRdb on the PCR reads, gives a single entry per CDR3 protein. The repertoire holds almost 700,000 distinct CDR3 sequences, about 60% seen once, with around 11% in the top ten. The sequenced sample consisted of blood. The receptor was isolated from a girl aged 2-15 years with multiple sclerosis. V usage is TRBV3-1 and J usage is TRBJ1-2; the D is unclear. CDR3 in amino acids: CASSQDLVAGGTNYGYTF. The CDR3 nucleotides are TGTGCCAGCAGCCAAGATCTGGTAGCAGGAGGGACTAACTATGGCTACACCTTC.